This is a list of T cell receptor beta chains from one sample in a study of blood T cells in healthy people across ages. TCRdb re-called the 5' RACE reads through MiXCR, storing one row per CDR3 protein. The sample includes hundreds of thousands of distinct CDR3 sequences, more than 20% seen only once; the top ten take around 3.4%. The material sequenced was blood. The receptors here all came from a man aged 65 to 85 in good health. The CDR3 runs from the conserved cysteine through the conserved F or W. D genes are given only for firm matches. Clone size is stated in some rows and not others, as once, few, many or a class when expanded.

D gene	clone size	V gene	J gene	CDR3 protein
TRBD1	NA	TRBV9	TRBJ2-1	CASSVGRDRENEQFF
TRBD2	NA	TRBV3-1	TRBJ2-5	CASSQVSGSEAQYF
TRBD1	NA	TRBV20-1	TRBJ2-6	CSARERTGPAGANVLTF
NA	NA	TRBV12-5	TRBJ2-7	CASGLAQPGHALEQYF
TRBD2	many	TRBV6-2/TRBV6-3	TRBJ2-1	CASSYSRASGSYEQFF
TRBD2	few	TRBV6-2/TRBV6-3	NA	CASSYLLAGGGNEQFF
TRBD1	few	TRBV2	TRBJ1-5	CASKLQGDGNQPQHF
TRBD1	many	TRBV9	TRBJ2-4	CASSAEGRTGLAKNIQYF
NA	NA	TRBV6-2/TRBV6-3	TRBJ2-7	CASSYEWADLPYEQYF
NA	few	TRBV27	TRBJ2-5	CASSLQPRETQYF
NA	few	TRBV5-1	TRBJ2-1	CASSQRLSYNEQFF
NA	few	TRBV6-6	NA	CASSWGDRLGNEQFF
NA	NA	TRBV2	TRBJ2-2	CASSEVWAGELFF
TRBD2	NA	TRBV20-1	TRBJ2-1	CSALMTSGSSNEQFF
NA	few	TRBV3-1	TRBJ2-5	CASSQGGTLYQETQYF
TRBD2	NA	TRBV7-3	TRBJ2-3	CASSSSGSHSTDTQYF
NA	many	TRBV11-2	TRBJ2-1	CASSLVLAAYNEQFF
NA	few	TRBV15	TRBJ1-1	CATSRERHLNTEAFF
TRBD1	few	TRBV30	TRBJ2-2	CAWSGTGLANTGELFF
TRBD2	NA	TRBV6-5	TRBJ2-7	CASSSETSGSTTNYEQYF
NA	few	TRBV20-1	NA	CSAVYNEQFF
TRBD1	NA	TRBV3-1	TRBJ1-1	CASSRTGFGEAFF
NA	NA	TRBV2	TRBJ1-2	CASSAGAHYGYTF
TRBD1	NA	TRBV11-2	TRBJ1-1	CASTKPTGPEAFF
TRBD1	many	TRBV4-3	TRBJ1-4	CASSPSWTGVEKLFF
NA	NA	TRBV24-1	TRBJ2-1	CATSDSGSASSYNEQFF
NA	NA	TRBV5-1	NA	CASSLVHPGSYEQYF
TRBD1	NA	TRBV4-1	TRBJ1-4	CASSQDSPGQGINEKLFF
NA	NA	TRBV7-2	TRBJ2-1	CVSLGSEQFF
TRBD2	NA	TRBV6-1	TRBJ2-5	CASSQGLAADTQETQYF
TRBD1	few	TRBV29-1	TRBJ2-5	CSVLGQGQETQYF
NA	few	TRBV30	TRBJ2-7	CAQTSSSYEQYF
NA	few	TRBV7-2	TRBJ2-1	CASSWRSGNEQFF
NA	NA	TRBV27	TRBJ1-5	CASSFALSNQPQHF
NA	many	TRBV29-1	TRBJ2-1	CSDLAAGRNEQFF
TRBD2	few	TRBV15	TRBJ2-1	CATSRDFAGGPKNEQFF
NA	few	TRBV4-3	TRBJ2-3	CASSQQPHQSDTQYF
NA	NA	TRBV5-1	TRBJ2-1	CASSFSTTRNEQFF
TRBD2	few	TRBV20-1	TRBJ2-5	CSARRTSGSEETQYF
TRBD1	NA	TRBV4-3	TRBJ1-3	CASSQDLTGPSGNTIYF
TRBD2	NA	TRBV6-2/TRBV6-3	TRBJ2-7	CASSYSGASGSYEQYF
TRBD1	NA	TRBV10-3	TRBJ2-7	CAISEPSDRSSYEQYF
NA	NA	TRBV6-2/TRBV6-3	TRBJ2-1	CASSYSATGGGHEQFF
NA	NA	TRBV11-2	TRBJ2-2	CASSSRIRTNTGELFF
NA	few	TRBV28	TRBJ2-7	CASSPVMLSYEQYF
NA	NA	TRBV12-5	TRBJ2-5	CASGSTEETQYF
NA	few	TRBV12-3/TRBV12-4	TRBJ2-2	CASSDWTGELFF
NA	NA	TRBV15	TRBJ2-7	CATSRERGPYEQYF
NA	many	TRBV13	TRBJ2-7	CASSLIGAGVREQYF
TRBD2	NA	TRBV5-1	TRBJ2-1	CASSLITSGNYNEQFF
NA	NA	TRBV29-1	TRBJ2-3	CSVERISTDTQYF
NA	few	TRBV6-5	TRBJ2-6	CASSRIGANVLTF
NA	NA	TRBV5-6	TRBJ2-1	CASTLGPNNEQFF